This TCR beta chain emerged from a study of blood T cell repertoires in COVID-19 (dated by TCRdb to the early 2020s). Background for the entire study: The collaborator samples originated in the United States, Italy and Spain and spanned the acute and convalescent phases of COVID-19. Where available, HLA class I and class II types were obtained from metadata supplied by the sample provider rather than from assay-based typing. A freely available public database, intended as a resource for researchers studying the immune response to SARS-CoV-2, is where the repertoires were released. The samples were drawn from two sources: the first 160 participants of the ongoing ImmuneRACE study, and 1,000 to 1,500 subjects contributed by 6 global collaborators. The material from the prospective study consisted of cDNA or gDNA derived from T cells, B-cell-depleted T cells, or PBMCs. Subjects who had been exposed to COVID-19, were actively infected with it, or had recovered from it provided the deeply sampled blood TCRbeta repertoires that made up the dataset. A de-identified subject ID, COVID-19 status, age in years and sex were almost always included in the sample metadata. Findings and caveats that apply to the study as a whole: How much clinical and demographic metadata was included differed by source and by participant, and the metadata was provided uncurated.

As for this clone: The clone's antigen remains unknown. Base qualities are not at hand, and no much larger clone is one base apart.

TCRbeta CDR3 regions were amplified from genomic DNA by means of the immunoSEQ Assay, a bias-controlled multiplex PCR. The study's processing was this. Nucleated cell counts per sample were estimated from amplification of reference gene primers within the assay. To quantify the absolute abundance of each unique TCRbeta CDR3 rearrangement, sequence reads were collapsed and filtered. Productive Simpson clonality was computed per sample as the square root of Simpson's diversity index over productive rearrangements. The clones in this table, taken by TCRdb from immuneACCESS, are in-frame only. Not every clone is retained; where verified, under half of the shortfall comes from an unresolved V gene, and the cause of the rest is unknown. V and J calls and clone size are copied from that table; D and trimming were computed from the DNA. The sample profile shows about 140,000 clones; over 60% of them were found once. The ten largest clones capture roughly 8.9% of the sample.

Whole blood was collected in K2EDTA tubes by collaborating institutions according to the institutions' own protocols. Collaborator samples were shipped for TCRbeta analysis as frozen whole blood, isolated PBMCs, or DNA extracted from either sample type. Trimming takes 2 bases from V and 8 bases from J, and the germline ends sit 16 bases apart. Reading the germline V gene gives CDR1 SGHTA and CDR2 FQGNSA. CDR3 length: 15 amino acids, cysteine to phenylalanine. The DNA shown is the 45-base CDR3, in frame from base 1. The chain was built from TRBV7-2 and TRBJ2-1; perhaps TRBD1 is the D gene, with 6 bases matching. Sequencing input: peripheral blood. This receptor was identified in a woman aged 45 to 65 with active or convalescent COVID-19. The DNA reads as follows: TGTGCCAGCAGCTTATTTCAGGGGCTAGGACATGAGCAGTTCTTC. Its protein reads: CASSLFQGLGHEQFF.